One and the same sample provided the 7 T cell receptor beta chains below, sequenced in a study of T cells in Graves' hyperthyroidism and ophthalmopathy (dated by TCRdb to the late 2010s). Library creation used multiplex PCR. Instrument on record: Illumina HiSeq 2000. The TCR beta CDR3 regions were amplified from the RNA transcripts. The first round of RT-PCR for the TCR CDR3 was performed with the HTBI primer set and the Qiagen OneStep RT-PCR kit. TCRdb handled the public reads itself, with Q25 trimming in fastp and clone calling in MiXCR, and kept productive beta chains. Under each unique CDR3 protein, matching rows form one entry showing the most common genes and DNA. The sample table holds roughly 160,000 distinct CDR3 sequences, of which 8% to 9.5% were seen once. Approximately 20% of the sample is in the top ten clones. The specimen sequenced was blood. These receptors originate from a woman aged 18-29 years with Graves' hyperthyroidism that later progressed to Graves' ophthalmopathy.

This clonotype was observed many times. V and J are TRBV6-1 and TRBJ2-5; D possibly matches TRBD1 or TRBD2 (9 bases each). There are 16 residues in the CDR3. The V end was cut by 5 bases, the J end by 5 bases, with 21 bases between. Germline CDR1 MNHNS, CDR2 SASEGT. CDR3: CASSSESSGTGETQYF. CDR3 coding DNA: TGTGCCAGCAGTTCCGAATCTAGCGGGACAGGGGAGACCCAGTACTTC.

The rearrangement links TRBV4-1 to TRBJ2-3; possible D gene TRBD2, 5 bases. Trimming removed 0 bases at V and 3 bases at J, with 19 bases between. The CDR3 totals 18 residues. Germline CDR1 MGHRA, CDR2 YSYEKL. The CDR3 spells CASSQDPLLSSWTDTQYF. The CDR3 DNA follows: TGCGCCAGCAGCCAAGATCCCTTATTATCTAGCTGGACAGATACGCAGTATTTT.

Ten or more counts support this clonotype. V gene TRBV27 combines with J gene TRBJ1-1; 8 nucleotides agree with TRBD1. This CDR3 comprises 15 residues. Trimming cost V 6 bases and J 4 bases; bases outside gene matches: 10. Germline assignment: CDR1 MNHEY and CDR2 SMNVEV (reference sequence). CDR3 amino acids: CASRAGWGTGTEAFF. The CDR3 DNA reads TGTGCCAGCAGGGCCGGGTGGGGGACAGGCACTGAAGCTTTCTTT.

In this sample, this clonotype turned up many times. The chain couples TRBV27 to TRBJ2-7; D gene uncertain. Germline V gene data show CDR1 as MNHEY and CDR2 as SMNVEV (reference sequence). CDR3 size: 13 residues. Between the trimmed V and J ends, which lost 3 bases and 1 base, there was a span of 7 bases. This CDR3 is CASSFAGSYEQYF. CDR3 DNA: TGTGCCAGCAGTTTTGCAGGATCCTACGAGCAGTACTTC.

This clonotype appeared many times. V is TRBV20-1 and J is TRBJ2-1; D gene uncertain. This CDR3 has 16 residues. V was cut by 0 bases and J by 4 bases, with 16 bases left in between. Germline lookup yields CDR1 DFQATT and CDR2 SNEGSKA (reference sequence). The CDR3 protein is CSARDSFSGRYNEQFF. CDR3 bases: TGCAGTGCTAGAGATAGTTTTAGTGGCAGATACAATGAGCAGTTCTTC.

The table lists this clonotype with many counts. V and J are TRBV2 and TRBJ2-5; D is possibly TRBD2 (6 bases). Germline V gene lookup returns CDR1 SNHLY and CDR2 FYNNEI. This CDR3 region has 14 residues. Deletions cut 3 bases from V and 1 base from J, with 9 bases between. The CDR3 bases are TGTGCCAGCAGTGATTTGACTAGCCAAGAGACCCAGTACTTC. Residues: CASSDLTSQETQYF. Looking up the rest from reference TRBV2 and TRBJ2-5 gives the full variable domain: EPEVTQTPSHQVTQMGQEVILRCVPISNHLYFYWYRQILGQKVEFLVSFYNNEISEKSEIFDDQFSVERPDGSNFTLKIRSTKLEDSAMYFCASSDLTSQETQYFGPGTRLLVL.

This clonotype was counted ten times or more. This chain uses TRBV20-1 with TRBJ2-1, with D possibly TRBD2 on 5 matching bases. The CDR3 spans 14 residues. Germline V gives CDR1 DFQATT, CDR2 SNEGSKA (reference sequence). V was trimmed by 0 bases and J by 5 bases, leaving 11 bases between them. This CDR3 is CSARDPGVHNEQFF. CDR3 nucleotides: TGCAGTGCTAGAGATCCCGGGGTCCACAATGAGCAGTTCTTC.